Below are 11 T cell receptor beta chains sequenced from a single sample in a study of shared clonotypes between healthy human individuals. TCRdb's copy holds only in-frame clones and misses some; the assay was immunoSEQ multiplex PCR. The repertoire holds 2.3 million or so clones, with approximately 93% as singletons. The sequencing input was naive CD4+ T cells from PBMCs. Subset here: CD45RA+ positively selected. The receptors were sampled from a man in his late teens or twenties in good health. Some clones in this sample may be carry-over from other donors' samples.

The V call is TRBV5-1, the J call TRBJ1-5, with TRBD1 matching 10 bases. V lost 0 bases and J lost 6; bases outside the gene matches: 9. Germline V gives CDR1 SGHRS, CDR2 YFSETQ. This CDR3 is 17 amino acids long. The CDR3, as DNA: TGCGCCAGCAGCTTGGATCCGACTGGGACAGGGGTTCAGCCCCAGCATTTT. Residues: CASSLDPTGTGVQPQHF.

The rearrangement uses TRBV5-6 and TRBJ2-5, with D perhaps TRBD1 (6 bases). The V gene lost 0 bases and the J gene lost 1 base, with 10 bases spanning the gap. Per the germline V gene, CDR1 is SGHDT and CDR2 is YYEEEE. This CDR3 contains 15 residues. This chain's CDR3 is CASSLAGVSQETQYF. CDR3 nucleotides: TGTGCCAGCAGCTTGGCAGGGGTAAGCCAAGAGACCCAGTACTTC.

This clone is a singleton in its sample. The rearrangement links TRBV15 to TRBJ1-1; 9 bases match TRBD1. J was trimmed by 6 bases and V by 0 bases; bases with no gene match: 11. Germline CDR1 is LNHNV and CDR2 is YYDKDF (reference sequence). This CDR3 comprises 17 residues. CDR3 coding DNA: TGTGCCACCAGCAGAGAGTTAGGGACAGGGCGCTGGGCTGAAGCTTTCTTT. Translating it yields CATSRELGTGRWAEAFF.

V usage is TRBV27 and J usage is TRBJ1-1; 10 bases line up with TRBD1. The germline gives CDR1 MNHEY, CDR2 SMNVEV (reference sequence). V gave up 6 bases and J gave up 3 bases; unmatched junction bases: 7. This CDR3 has 15 amino acids. The CDR3: CASRPGTGVHTEAFF. Written as DNA, the CDR3 is TGTGCCAGCAGGCCCGGGACAGGGGTTCACACTGAAGCTTTCTTT.

This chain uses TRBV7-8 with TRBJ2-1; 13 bases are shared with TRBD2. Germline V gives CDR1 SGHVS, CDR2 FQNEAQ. Losses at the gene ends were 5 bases for V and 0 bases for J; bases not matched to a gene: 7. The CDR3 totals 18 residues. This chain's CDR3 is CASSPPGLAGSSYNEQFF. Here the CDR3 DNA reads TGTGCCAGCAGCCCCCCGGGACTAGCGGGATCCTCCTACAATGAGCAGTTCTTC.

This clone was picked up a small number of times. V is TRBV7-8 and J is TRBJ1-1, with no clear D. Germline assignment: CDR1 SGHVS and CDR2 FQNEAQ. The CDR3 consists of 13 residues. Trimming took 1 base from V and 3 from J, leaving 6 bases between them. This CDR3 reads CASSLEAYTEAFF. The CDR3 DNA reads TGTGCCAGCAGCTTAGAAGCATACACTGAAGCTTTCTTT.

This chain links TRBV10-3 with TRBJ1-5; TRBD1 matches 8 bases. The CDR3 sequence is 15 residues long. Trimming at V came to 3 bases and at J to 3 bases, leaving 4 bases not matched to a gene. CDR1 is ENHRY and CDR2 is SYGVKD in the germline V gene. Here the CDR3 reads CAISEQGGVNQPQHF. Here the CDR3 DNA reads TGTGCCATCAGTGAACAGGGGGGGGTCAATCAGCCCCAGCATTTT.

The chain joins TRBV5-1 to TRBJ1-1; D possibly corresponds to TRBD1 (6 bases). The ends were cut back, 2 bases at V and 5 bases at J, with 13 bases in the middle. From germline, CDR1 is SGHRS and CDR2 YFSETQ. The CDR3 contains 14 residues. The CDR3 is CASSFRGQETEAFF. DNA of the CDR3: TGCGCCAGCAGCTTCCGGGGGCAGGAGACTGAAGCTTTCTTT.

This sequence joins TRBV7-3 and TRBJ2-4; possible D gene TRBD1, 6 bases. Trimming took 5 bases from V and 0 from J, leaving 14 bases between them. Germline V CDR1 and CDR2: SGHTA, FQGTGA. The CDR3 has 16 residues. The CDR3 bases are TGTGCCAGCAGCCGCCTGGGGGCAGAAGCCAAAAACATTCAGTACTTC. Encoded protein: CASSRLGAEAKNIQYF.

The chain combines TRBV7-2 with TRBJ2-3; D not certain. The V end was cut by 2 bases, the J end by 5 bases, with 17 bases between. CDR1 and CDR2 from the germline V gene are SGHTA and FQGNSA. CDR3 length equals 16 residues. CDR3 nucleotides: TGTGCCAGCAGCTTAAATTCCCCGGCCAACGGAGATACGCAGTATTTT. Encoded protein: CASSLNSPANGDTQYF.

This clone was seen a single time. J is TRBJ2-1 and V is TRBV30; D is unclear. V gave up 0 bases and J gave up 7 bases, with 7 bases separating them. Germline assignment: CDR1 GTSNPN and CDR2 SVGIG (reference sequence). The CDR3 length is 12 residues. CDR3 sequence reads: CAWSVVANEQFF. CDR3 bases: TGTGCCTGGAGTGTAGTAGCTAATGAGCAGTTCTTC.